This T cell receptor beta chain was obtained from a study of T cell responses to AZD1222 COVID-19 vaccine. Concerning this clone: No antigen is known for it.

Trimming removed 0 bases from V and 5 bases from J, with 10 bases in between. Germline-derived CDR1 and CDR2 are MGHRA and YSYEKL. The CDR3 runs to 14 residues. Study results and caveats: White British people made up most donors, females outnumbered males, and clonal diversity was possibly underestimated.

The protocol was immunoSEQ multiplex PCR, while the TCRdb copy is restricted to in-frame clones and leaves out a portion. In the table there are approximately 140,000 clones, about 92% of which are singletons. Sequencing was performed on peripheral blood, taken 28 days after the second AZD1222 dose. This rearrangement joins TRBV4-1 to TRBJ2-5; D is uncertain. This receptor was identified in an adult who received the AZD1222 COVID-19 vaccine. CDR3 sequence (DNA): TGCGCCAGCAGCCAAGACCAAGATCGGGAGACCCAGTACTTC. It is translated as CASSQDQDRETQYF.